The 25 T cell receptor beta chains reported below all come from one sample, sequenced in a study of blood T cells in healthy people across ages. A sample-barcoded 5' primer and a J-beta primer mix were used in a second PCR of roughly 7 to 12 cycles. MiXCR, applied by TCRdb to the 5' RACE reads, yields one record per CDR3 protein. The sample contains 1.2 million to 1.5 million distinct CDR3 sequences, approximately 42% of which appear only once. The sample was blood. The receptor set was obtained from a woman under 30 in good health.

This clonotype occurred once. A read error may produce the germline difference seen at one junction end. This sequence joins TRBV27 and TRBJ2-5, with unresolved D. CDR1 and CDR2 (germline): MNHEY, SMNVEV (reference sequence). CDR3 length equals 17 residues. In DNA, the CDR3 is TGCGCCAGCAGCCCTCGGAGACCCGATCCGTTCCAAGAGACCCAGTACTTC. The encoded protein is CASSPRRPDPFQETQYF.

CDR3 nucleotides: TGTGCCAGCAGCCAAGCCCCGGGACTAGCGGGAGAGACCCAGTACTTC. It is translated as CASSQAPGLAGETQYF. The chain couples TRBV3-1 to TRBJ2-5; 12 positions agree with TRBD2. The CDR3 is 16 residues long. Germline trimming cut 1 base from V and 4 bases from J; bases unmatched to any gene: 4. The V gene's germline CDR1 is LGHDT and CDR2 YNNKEL (reference sequence).

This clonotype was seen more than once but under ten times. The CDR3 sequence is CASSFAGRARTEAFF. CDR3 coding DNA: TGTGCCAGCAGTTTTGCAGGGAGGGCGAGGACTGAAGCTTTCTTT. The V gene is TRBV27, the J gene TRBJ1-1; possibly TRBD1 for D (5 bases). The CDR3 runs 15 residues. The germline CDR1 and CDR2 sequences are MNHEY and SMNVEV (reference sequence). V lost 3 bases, J lost 5 bases, and 16 bases lay in between.

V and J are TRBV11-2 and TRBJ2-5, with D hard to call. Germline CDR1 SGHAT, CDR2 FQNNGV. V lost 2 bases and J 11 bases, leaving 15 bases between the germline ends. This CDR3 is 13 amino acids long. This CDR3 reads CASSLSLTDEQYF. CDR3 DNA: TGTGCCAGCAGCTTATCCCTTACCGATGAGCAGTACTTC. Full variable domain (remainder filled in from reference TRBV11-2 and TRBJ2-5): EAGVAQSPRYKIIEKRQSVAFWCNPISGHATLYWYQQILGQGPKLLIQFQNNGVVDDSQLPKDRFSAERLKGVDSTLKIQPAKLEDSAVYLCASSLSLTDEQYFGPGTRLLVL.

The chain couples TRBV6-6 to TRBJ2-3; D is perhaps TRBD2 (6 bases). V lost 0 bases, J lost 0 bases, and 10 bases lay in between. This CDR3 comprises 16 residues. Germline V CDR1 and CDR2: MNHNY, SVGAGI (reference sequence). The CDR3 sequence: CASSYSRDSSTDTQYF. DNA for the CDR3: TGTGCCAGCAGTTACTCGAGGGACTCTAGCACAGATACGCAGTATTTT.

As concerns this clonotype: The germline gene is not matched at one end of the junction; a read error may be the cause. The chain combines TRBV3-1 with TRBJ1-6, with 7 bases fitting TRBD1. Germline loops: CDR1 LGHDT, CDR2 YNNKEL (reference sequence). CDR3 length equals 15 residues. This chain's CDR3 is CASSHDRVGDSPPHF. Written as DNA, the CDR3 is TGTGCCAGCAGCCATGACAGGGTCGGGGATTCACCCCCCCACTTT.

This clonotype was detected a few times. CDR3 in amino acids: CSARVIDPRQPQHF. For the CDR3, the DNA is TGCAGTGCTAGAGTTATTGACCCCCGTCAGCCCCAGCATTTT. V is TRBV20-1 and J is TRBJ1-5; no reliable D call. Trimming shortened V by 1 base and J by 6 bases, and 13 bases separated the two germline ends. The germline V gene has CDR1 DFQATT and CDR2 SNEGSKA (reference sequence). The CDR3 totals 14 residues.

This CDR3 reads CSANGGASGIEQYF. The CDR3 nucleotides are TGCAGTGCCAATGGGGGGGCTAGCGGGATTGAGCAGTACTTC. This chain connects TRBV20-1 to TRBJ2-5, with 9 bases matching TRBD2. Germline V gene lookup returns CDR1 DFQATT and CDR2 SNEGSKA (reference sequence). The length of the CDR3 is 14 residues. The V segment lost 6 bases and the J segment 11 bases; nucleotides outside the gene matches: 16.

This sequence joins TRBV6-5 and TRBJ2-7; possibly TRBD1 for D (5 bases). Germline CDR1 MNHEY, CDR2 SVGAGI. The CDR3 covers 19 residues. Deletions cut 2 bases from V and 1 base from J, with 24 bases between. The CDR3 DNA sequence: TGTGCCAGCAGTTACGGTTCGGTCGACAGAGCCTTGCCTTCCTACGAGCAGTACTTC. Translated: CASSYGSVDRALPSYEQYF.

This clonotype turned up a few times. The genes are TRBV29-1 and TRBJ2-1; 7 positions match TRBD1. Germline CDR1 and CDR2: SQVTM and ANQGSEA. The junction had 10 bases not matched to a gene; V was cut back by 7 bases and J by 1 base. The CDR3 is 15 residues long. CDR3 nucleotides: TGCAGCGCCGGTGGACAGGAGGATTCCTACAATGAGCAGTTCTTC. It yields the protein CSAGGQEDSYNEQFF.

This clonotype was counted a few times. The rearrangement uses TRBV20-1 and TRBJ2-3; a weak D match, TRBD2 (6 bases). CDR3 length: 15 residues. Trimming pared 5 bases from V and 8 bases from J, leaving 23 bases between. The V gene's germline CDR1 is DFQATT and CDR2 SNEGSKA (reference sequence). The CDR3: CSAGAGSIKEGTQYF. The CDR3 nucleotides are TGCAGTGCTGGGGCGGGGAGCATTAAGGAGGGTACGCAGTATTTT.

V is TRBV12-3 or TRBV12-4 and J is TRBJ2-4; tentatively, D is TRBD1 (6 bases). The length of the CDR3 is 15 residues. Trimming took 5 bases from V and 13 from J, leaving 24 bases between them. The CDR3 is CASSRPRGNYNEQYF. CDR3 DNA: TGTGCCAGCAGTCGCCCGAGGGGGAACTACAATGAGCAGTACTTC.

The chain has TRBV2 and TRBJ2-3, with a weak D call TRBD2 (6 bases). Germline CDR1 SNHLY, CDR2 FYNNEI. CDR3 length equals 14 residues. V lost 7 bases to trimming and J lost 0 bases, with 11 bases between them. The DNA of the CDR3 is TGTGCCAGCATACGGGGGACTAGCACAGATACGCAGTATTTT. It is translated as CASIRGTSTDTQYF.

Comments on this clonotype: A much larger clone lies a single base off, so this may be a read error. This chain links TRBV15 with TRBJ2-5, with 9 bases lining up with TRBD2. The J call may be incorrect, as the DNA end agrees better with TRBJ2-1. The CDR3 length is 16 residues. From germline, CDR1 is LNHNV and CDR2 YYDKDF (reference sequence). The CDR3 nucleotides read TGTGCCACCAGCGGAGCGGGGGGTAGCGTCCAAGAGACCCAGTTCTTC. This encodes CATSGAGGSVQETQFF.

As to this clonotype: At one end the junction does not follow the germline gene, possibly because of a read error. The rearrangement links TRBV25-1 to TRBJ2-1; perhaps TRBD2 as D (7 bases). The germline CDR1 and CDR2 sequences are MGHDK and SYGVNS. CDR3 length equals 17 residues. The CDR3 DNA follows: TGTGCCAGCAGTGAGCCGGGGAGGGGGGGTTTCTACAATGTGCAGTTCTTC. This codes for CASSEPGRGGFYNVQFF.

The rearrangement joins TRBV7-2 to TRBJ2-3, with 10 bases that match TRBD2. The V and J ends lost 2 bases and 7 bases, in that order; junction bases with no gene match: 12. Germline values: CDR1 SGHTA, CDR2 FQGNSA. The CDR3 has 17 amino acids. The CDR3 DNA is TGTGCCAGCAGCTTATCAGGGTCTAGCGGGGGTGGTAATACGCAGTATTTT. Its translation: CASSLSGSSGGGNTQYF.

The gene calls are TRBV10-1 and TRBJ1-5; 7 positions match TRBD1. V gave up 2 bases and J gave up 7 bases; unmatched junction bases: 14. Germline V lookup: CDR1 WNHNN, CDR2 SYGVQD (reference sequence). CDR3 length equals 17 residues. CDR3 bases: TGCGCCAGCAGTGAGCGCTCTCAGGACAGGCTTTGCCAGCCCCAGCATTTT. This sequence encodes CASSERSQDRLCQPQHF.

The CDR3 is CASSFPGTGELGTQYF. Here the CDR3 DNA reads TGTGCCAGCAGTTTTCCCGGGACAGGGGAGCTCGGTACGCAGTATTTT. The chain employs TRBV12-3 or TRBV12-4 and TRBJ2-3; 10 bases match TRBD1. CDR3 length: 16 residues. V lost 3 bases to trimming and J lost 8 bases; unmatched junction nucleotides: 11.

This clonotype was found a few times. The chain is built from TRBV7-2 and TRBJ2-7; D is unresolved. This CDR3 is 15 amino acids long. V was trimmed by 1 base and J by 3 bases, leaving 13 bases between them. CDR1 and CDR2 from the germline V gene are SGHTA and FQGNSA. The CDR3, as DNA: TGTGCCAGCAGCTTAGATCGCGTTGAACTCTACGAGCAGTACTTC. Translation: CASSLDRVELYEQYF.

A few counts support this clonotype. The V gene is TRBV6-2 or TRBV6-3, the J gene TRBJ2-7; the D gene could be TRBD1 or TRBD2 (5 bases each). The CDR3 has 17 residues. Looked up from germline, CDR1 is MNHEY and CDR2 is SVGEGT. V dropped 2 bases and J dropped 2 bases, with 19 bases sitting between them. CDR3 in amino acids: CASSYEGPNGATYEQYF. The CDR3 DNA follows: TGTGCCAGCAGTTACGAAGGCCCTAACGGGGCAACCTACGAGCAGTACTTC.

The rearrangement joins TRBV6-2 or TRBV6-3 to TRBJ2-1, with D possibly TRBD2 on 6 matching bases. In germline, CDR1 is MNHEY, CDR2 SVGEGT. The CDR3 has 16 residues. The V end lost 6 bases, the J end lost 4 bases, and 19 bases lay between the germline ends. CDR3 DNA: TGTGCCAGCAGCCTCTCCCGGGCTAGCGAATACAATGAGCAGTTCTTC. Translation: CASSLSRASEYNEQFF.

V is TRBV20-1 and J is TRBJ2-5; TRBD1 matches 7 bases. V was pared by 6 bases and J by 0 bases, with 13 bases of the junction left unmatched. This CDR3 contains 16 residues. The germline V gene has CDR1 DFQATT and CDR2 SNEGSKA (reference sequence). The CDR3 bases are TGCAGTGCCGCCCCTCGGGACAGCTGGTACCAAGAGACCCAGTACTTC. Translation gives CSAAPRDSWYQETQYF.

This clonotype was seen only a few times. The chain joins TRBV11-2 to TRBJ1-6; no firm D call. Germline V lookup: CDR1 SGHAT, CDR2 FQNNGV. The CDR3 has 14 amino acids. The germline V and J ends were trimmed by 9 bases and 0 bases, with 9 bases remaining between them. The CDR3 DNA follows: TGTGCCAGTGAATCGAGCTCCTATAATTCACCCCTCCACTTT. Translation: CASESSSYNSPLHF.

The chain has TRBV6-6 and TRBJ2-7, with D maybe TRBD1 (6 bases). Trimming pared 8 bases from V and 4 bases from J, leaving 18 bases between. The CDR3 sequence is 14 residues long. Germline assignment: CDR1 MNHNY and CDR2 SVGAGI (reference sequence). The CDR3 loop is CASARGVGAYEQYF. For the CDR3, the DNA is TGTGCCAGCGCCCGAGGCGTGGGGGCTTACGAGCAGTACTTC.

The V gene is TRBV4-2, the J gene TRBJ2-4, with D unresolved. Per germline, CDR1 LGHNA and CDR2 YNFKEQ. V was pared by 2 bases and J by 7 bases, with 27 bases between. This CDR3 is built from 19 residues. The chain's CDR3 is CASSQQVWDATILGNIQYF. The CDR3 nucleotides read TGTGCCAGCAGCCAACAGGTCTGGGATGCAACTATCCTGGGGAACATTCAGTACTTC.